This passage covers 26 T cell receptor beta chains from one sample sequenced in a study of control samples from healthy donors and cancer patients. This table comes from immunoSEQ multiplex PCR, and its TCRdb copy is limited to in-frame clones, with some not included. The sample consists of about 120,000 clones, about 91% of them appearing once. Sequenced sample: blood. These receptors all stem from a man aged 35-49 years in good health.

V is TRBV25-1 and J is TRBJ2-2; 8 nucleotides line up with TRBD2. The CDR3 loop spans 15 amino acids. V lost 4 bases, J lost 3 bases, and 4 bases stayed unmatched. The germline V gene has CDR1 MGHDK and CDR2 SYGVNS. The chain's CDR3 is CASSAGGAYTGELFF. CDR3 sequence (DNA): TGTGCCAGCAGTGCCGGGGGGGCTTACACCGGGGAGCTGTTTTTT.

The chain is built from TRBV7-9 and TRBJ1-4, with D hard to call. The germline V gene encodes CDR1 SEHNR and CDR2 FQNEAQ (reference sequence). The CDR3 has 16 amino acids. The germline V and J ends were trimmed by 1 base and 0 bases, with 9 bases remaining between them. The CDR3 protein is CASSLVDTTTNEKLFF. The CDR3, as DNA: TGTGCCAGCAGCTTAGTAGACACTACAACTAATGAAAAACTGTTTTTT.

This clone was observed once. The chain is built from TRBV7-8 and TRBJ1-6; D is possibly TRBD1 (5 bases). Trimming stripped 4 bases from V and 6 bases from J, with 16 bases between. This CDR3 comprises 16 residues. CDR1 is SGHVS, CDR2 FQNEAQ, per germline. The CDR3 spells CASSWGGRDGNSPLHF. CDR3 nucleotide sequence: TGTGCCAGCAGCTGGGGGGGGAGGGATGGTAATTCACCCCTCCACTTT.

This chain joins TRBV10-3 and TRBJ1-4, with TRBD1 identical over 7 bases. With V trimmed by 2 bases and J by 6 bases, 6 bases remained unmatched. Germline V gene data show CDR1 as ENHRY and CDR2 as SYGVKD. The CDR3 length is 15 residues. This CDR3 reads CAISEGTAGYEKLFF. CDR3 DNA: TGTGCCATCAGTGAGGGGACAGCCGGCTATGAAAAACTGTTTTTT.

V is TRBV29-1 and J is TRBJ2-7; TRBD1 aligns across 7 bases. The V and J ends lost 5 bases and 0 bases, in that order; junction bases with no gene match: 4. In germline, CDR1 is SQVTM, CDR2 ANQGSEA. CDR3 size: 13 residues. CDR3 in amino acids: CSVQGVPSYEQYF. DNA for the CDR3: TGCAGCGTTCAGGGGGTGCCCTCCTACGAGCAGTACTTC.

The chain joins TRBV24-1 to TRBJ2-7; 10 bases agree with TRBD2. Germline CDR1 KGHDR, CDR2 SFDVKD. The CDR3 totals 15 residues. Losses at the gene ends were 5 bases for V and 2 bases for J; bases not matched to a gene: 5. The CDR3: CATSGRTSGTYEQYF. The CDR3 DNA follows: TGTGCCACCAGTGGCCGGACTAGCGGCACCTACGAGCAGTACTTC.

The chain recombines TRBV28 with TRBJ1-2, with 7 bases identical to TRBD1. CDR1 is MDHEN, CDR2 SYDVKM, per germline. The CDR3 loop spans 16 amino acids. Trimming at V came to 5 bases and at J to 4 bases, leaving 13 bases not matched to a gene. CDR3 nucleotide sequence: TGTGCCAGCAGTCTATCGACGACAGGGAATCTCTATGGCTACACCTTC. It specifies CASSLSTTGNLYGYTF.

The gene calls are TRBV5-8 and TRBJ1-4; D gene unclear. The CDR3 length is 14 residues. The germline V and J ends were trimmed by 2 bases and 5 bases, with 10 bases remaining between them. CDR1 is SGHTS, CDR2 YDEGEE, per germline. CDR3 in amino acids: CASSFWLGNEKLFF. DNA for the CDR3: TGTGCCAGCAGCTTCTGGCTGGGGAATGAAAAACTGTTTTTT.

Concerning this clone: Distinct nucleotide sequences in the sample also encode this CDR3. The chain joins TRBV7-2 to TRBJ1-5; D unclear. Looked up from germline, CDR1 is SGHTA and CDR2 is FQGNSA. V lost 3 bases and J lost 4, with 4 bases in between. CDR3 length: 12 residues. This chain's CDR3 is CASSLSNQPQHF. In nucleotides, the CDR3 is TGTGCCAGCAGCTTGTCTAATCAGCCCCAGCATTTT.

The gene calls are TRBV28 and TRBJ1-1; D is uncertain. This CDR3 contains 13 residues. In germline, CDR1 is MDHEN, CDR2 SYDVKM. The V end was cut by 9 bases, the J end by 2 bases, with 13 bases between. The chain's CDR3 is CARAEFLNTEAFF. The DNA for the CDR3 is TGTGCCAGGGCGGAATTTCTAAACACTGAAGCTTTCTTT.

This clone was recorded only once. This chain connects TRBV11-2 to TRBJ2-6; D may be TRBD1 (5 bases). V gave up 3 bases and J gave up 2 bases, with 8 bases separating them. There are 15 residues in the CDR3. CDR1 SGHAT and CDR2 FQNNGV come from the germline V gene. This CDR3 is CASSFQGTGANVLTF. The CDR3 bases are TGTGCCAGCAGCTTCCAGGGTACTGGGGCCAACGTCCTGACTTTC.

The rearrangement uses TRBV10-2 and TRBJ1-5; 7 nucleotides line up with TRBD1. V dropped 2 bases and J dropped 2; count of bases not matched to a gene: 3. The V gene's germline CDR1 is WSHSY and CDR2 SAAADI. The CDR3 is 15 residues long. The CDR3 DNA reads as TGCGCCAGCAGTGAGGCAGGGGGACGCAATCAGCCCCAGCATTTT. Its translation is CASSEAGGRNQPQHF.

This sequence joins TRBV25-1 and TRBJ1-1; weak D call: TRBD1 (6 bases). The CDR3 totals 14 residues. Deletions cut 2 bases from V and 5 bases from J, with 12 bases between. Germline CDR1 is MGHDK and CDR2 is SYGVNS. The CDR3 here is CASSETRGHTEAFF. DNA for the CDR3: TGTGCCAGCAGTGAAACCCGGGGGCATACTGAAGCTTTCTTT.

The count of this clone is one. The chain has TRBV12-3 or TRBV12-4 and TRBJ1-1, with a tentative D call TRBD1 (5 bases). The germline V and J ends were trimmed by 3 bases and 7 bases, with 6 bases remaining between them. The CDR3 has 11 amino acids. The CDR3 sequence is CASSFGGEAFF. As DNA, the CDR3 is TGTGCCAGCAGTTTCGGGGGTGAAGCTTTCTTT.

This chain links TRBV5-6 with TRBJ2-5; D may be TRBD1 (5 bases). V was pared by 2 bases and J by 4 bases, with 12 bases between. Per germline, CDR1 SGHDT and CDR2 YYEEEE. The CDR3 runs 14 residues. CDR3: CASSLQSGPETQYF. CDR3 bases: TGTGCCAGCAGCTTACAATCAGGGCCAGAGACCCAGTACTTC.

The genes are TRBV7-2 and TRBJ2-1, with D possibly being TRBD1 (5 bases). Germline loops: CDR1 SGHTA, CDR2 FQGNSA. V was clipped by 5 bases and J by 0 bases, with 17 bases between them. The CDR3 is 17 residues long. The CDR3, as DNA: TGTGCCAGCAGCCTCCAGATGACAGTGAGCTCCTACAATGAGCAGTTCTTC. Residues: CASSLQMTVSSYNEQFF.

This chain links TRBV7-8 with TRBJ2-7; 10 positions match TRBD1. The CDR3 is 16 amino acids. CDR1 and CDR2 (germline): SGHVS, FQNEAQ. Trimming removed 1 base from V and 3 bases from J; junction bases left unmatched: 6. In nucleotides, the CDR3 is TGTGCCAGCAGCTTAGGGACAGGGGGGACAAACTACGAGCAGTACTTC. It encodes CASSLGTGGTNYEQYF.

This clone was seen a few times. This chain connects TRBV3-1 (or the pseudogene TRBV3-2) to TRBJ1-2, with D possibly being TRBD1 (6 bases). The CDR3 is 13 residues long. Trimming removed 2 bases at V and 7 bases at J, with 11 bases between. The germline gives CDR1 LGHDT, CDR2 YNNKEL (reference sequence). CDR3 sequence (DNA): TGTGCCAGCAGCCAAAGGGGGGGGTCTGGCTACACCTTC. Translation gives CASSQRGGSGYTF.

The genes are TRBV11-3 and TRBJ2-1, with a tentative D call TRBD2 (5 bases). Germline assignment: CDR1 SGHNT and CDR2 YENEEA. Between the trimmed V and J ends, which lost 6 bases and 1 base, there was a span of 13 bases. The CDR3 contains 15 residues. The CDR3 loop reads CASSTKRNSYNEQFF. The CDR3 coding sequence is TGTGCCAGCAGTACAAAGCGGAATTCCTACAATGAGCAGTTCTTC.

This clone appeared a single time. This chain links TRBV29-1 with TRBJ1-2; D gene uncertain. Germline-derived CDR1 and CDR2 are SQVTM and ANQGSEA. The CDR3 length is 11 residues. V shed 4 bases and J shed 3 bases, with 6 bases lying between them. CDR3 sequence reads: CSVGEDYGYTF. As DNA, the CDR3 is TGCAGCGTTGGGGAAGACTATGGCTACACCTTC.

The chain uses TRBV20-1 and TRBJ2-3; TRBD2 aligns across 9 bases. The CDR3 has 16 amino acids. V lost 3 bases, J lost 0 bases, and 7 bases stayed unmatched. Germline CDR1 DFQATT, CDR2 SNEGSKA (reference sequence). The DNA for the CDR3 is TGCAGTGCTAGTAAAGGACTAGCGACTAGCACAGATACGCAGTATTTT. It translates to CSASKGLATSTDTQYF.

J is TRBJ1-4 and V is TRBV10-3, with a possible D match to TRBD1 (5 bases). There are 14 residues in the CDR3. Germline V gene lookup returns CDR1 ENHRY and CDR2 SYGVKD. V dropped 4 bases and J dropped 2 bases, with 8 bases sitting between them. The CDR3 DNA follows: TGTGCCATCAGTGCGGGGCAGACTAATGAAAAACTGTTTTTT. Translating gives CAISAGQTNEKLFF.

The genes are TRBV20-1 and TRBJ2-3; D gene ambiguous. Germline-derived CDR1 and CDR2 are DFQATT and SNEGSKA (reference sequence). The CDR3 is 11 residues long. The CDR3: CALARVTGQYF. DNA of the CDR3: TGCGCCTTAGCCCGCGTAACTGGGCAGTATTTT.

J is TRBJ2-7 and V is TRBV7-9; possible D gene TRBD1, 5 bases. With 5 bases removed from V and 10 bases from J, the gap between germline ends came to 18 bases. Germline CDR1 reads SEHNR; CDR2 reads FQNEAQ (reference sequence). The CDR3 totals 13 residues. CDR3 protein: CASSPHSDGHQYF. CDR3 bases: TGTGCCAGCAGCCCACATTCGGACGGACACCAGTACTTC. The whole variable domain, remainder taken from reference TRBV7-9 and TRBJ2-7, is DTGVSQNPRHKITKRGQNVTFRCDPISEHNRLYWYRQTLGQGPEFLTYFQNEAQLEKSRLLSDRFSAERPKGSFSTLEIQRTEQGDSAMYLCASSPHSDGHQYFGPGTRLTVT.

This sequence joins TRBV28 and TRBJ1-4; TRBD1 aligns across 10 bases. Germline CDR1 reads MDHEN; CDR2 reads SYDVKM. This CDR3 contains 18 residues. V dropped 6 bases and J dropped 0; count of bases not matched to a gene: 10. The CDR3 protein is CASSSPGDRGSTNEKLFF. Written as DNA, the CDR3 is TGTGCCAGCAGCTCCCCGGGGGACAGGGGTTCAACTAATGAAAAACTGTTTTTT.

This clone was counted a single time. The chain uses TRBV18 and TRBJ2-7; D tentatively fits TRBD1 or TRBD2 (6 bases each). The CDR3 length is 13 residues. Germline loops: CDR1 KGHSH, CDR2 LQKENI. V was clipped by 0 bases and J by 4 bases, with 7 bases between them. CDR3 DNA sequence: TGTGCCAGCTCACCACCAGGGGGGTACGAGCAGTACTTC. It translates to CASSPPGGYEQYF.